This paragraph reports one T cell receptor beta chain. The sample is drawn from a study of blood T cell repertoires in COVID-19. Turning to the study itself: From T cells, B-cell-depleted T cells, or PBMCs came the material, which was cDNA or gDNA.

The repertoire was sequenced with immunoSEQ multiplex PCR; TCRdb's copy has only in-frame clones and lacks some. This sample yields under 250,000 clones, of which around nine tenths are seen a single time; about 6.5% belongs to the top ten. This receptor was taken from a man in his 60s who had recovered from COVID-19. Sequencing was done on a sample of peripheral blood.

The DNA for the CDR3 is TGCAGCGTTGGAAGGACTAGCGGGAGTCCCACCGGGGAGCTGTTTTTT. It codes for CSVGRTSGSPTGELFF. The chain employs TRBV29-1 and TRBJ2-2; 13 nucleotides align to TRBD2. Per germline, CDR1 SQVTM and CDR2 ANQGSEA. The CDR3 extends over 16 amino acids. The V and J ends lost 4 bases and 4 bases, in that order; junction bases with no gene match: 6.